This T cell receptor (beta chain) was recorded in a study of regulatory T cells in long-lasting Graves disease. Time point here: newly diagnosed GD, antithyroid drugs for less than 3 months. There was RNA extracted from PBMCs, and the TCR library was made from it. The CDR3 is 19 residues long. CDR1 SGHAT and CDR2 FQNNGV come from the germline V gene. Trimming removed 6 bases from V and 0 bases from J; junction bases left unmatched: 13. This clonotype was found many times. Construction of the TCR beta libraries employed iRepertoire HTBI primers in conjunction with Arm-PCR of CDR3 regions. From the multiplex PCR reads, TCRdb called clonotypes with MiXCR, one entry per CDR3 protein. The sample has over 350,000 distinct CDR3 sequences, 12% to 15% seen once; the top ten hold more than 15%. The same sample was also studied in work on T cells in Graves' hyperthyroidism and ophthalmopathy.

The V call is TRBV11-2, the J call TRBJ2-4; TRBD2 aligns across 11 bases. This material consisted of peripheral blood mononuclear cells (PBMCs), taken at new diagnosis, from a patient treated with antithyroid drugs. The TCR was taken from a woman aged 45-65 years with Graves disease. CDR3: CASRDTRLGTSGAKNIQYF. In nucleotides, the CDR3 is TGTGCCAGCAGAGACACCCGTCTCGGGACTAGCGGAGCCAAAAACATTCAGTACTTC.